This T cell receptor (beta chain) was recovered during a study of T cell responses to AZD1222 COVID-19 vaccine. The CDR3 totals 17 residues. Trimming left V 4 bases short and J 0 bases short, with 16 bases between. The germline V gene encodes CDR1 SGHDT and CDR2 YYEEEE. Some clones are missing from TCRdb's copy, which holds only in-frame ones; the method was immunoSEQ multiplex PCR. The sample has just under 150,000 clones, 86% seen once. The input for sequencing was peripheral blood, taken 28 days after the second AZD1222 dose. The TCR comes from an adult who received the AZD1222 COVID-19 vaccine. This rearrangement joins TRBV5-6 to TRBJ1-4; D remains unclear. The CDR3 DNA reads TGTGCCAGCAGCCCGGACCCCAGCCCAACAACTAATGAAAAACTGTTTTTT. Translating it yields CASSPDPSPTTNEKLFF.